The sequence of this T cell receptor (beta chain) was determined in a study of cytomegalovirus exposure and HLA in healthy donors. The CDR3 sequence is 13 residues long. Germline lookup yields CDR1 SNHLY and CDR2 FYNNEI. V was trimmed by 6 bases and J by 4 bases, leaving 12 bases between them. The donors were members of the roughly 120-subject validation cohort (separate from the approximately 730-subject first cohort). This clone has a handful of counts. This table comes from immunoSEQ multiplex PCR, and its TCRdb copy is limited to in-frame clones, with some not included. The sample records 150,000 to 170,000 clones, approximately 86% being singletons.

The sample was PBMCs. The chain carries TRBV2 and TRBJ1-2; D gene ambiguous. This sequence originates from a man between 18 and 29 years old in good health and CMV-seropositive. The CDR3 DNA sequence: TGTGCCAGCAGCCCCGTGGGAGGCTATGGCTACACCTTC. This translates into CASSPVGGYGYTF.